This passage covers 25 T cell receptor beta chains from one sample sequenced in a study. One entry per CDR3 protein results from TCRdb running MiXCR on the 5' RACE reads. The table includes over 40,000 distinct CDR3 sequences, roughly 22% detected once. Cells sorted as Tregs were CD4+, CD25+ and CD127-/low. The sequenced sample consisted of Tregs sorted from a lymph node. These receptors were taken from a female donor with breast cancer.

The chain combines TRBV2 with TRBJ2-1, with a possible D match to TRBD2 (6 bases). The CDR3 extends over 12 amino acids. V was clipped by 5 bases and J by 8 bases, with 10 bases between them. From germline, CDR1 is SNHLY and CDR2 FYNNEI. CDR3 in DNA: TGTGCCAGCAGTCAGGGAGGAGATGAGCAGTTCTTC. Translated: CASSQGGDEQFF.

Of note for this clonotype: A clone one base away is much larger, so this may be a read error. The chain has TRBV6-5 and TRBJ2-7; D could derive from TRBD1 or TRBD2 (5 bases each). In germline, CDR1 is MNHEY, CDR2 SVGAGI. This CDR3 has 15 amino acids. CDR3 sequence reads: CAGSLGRLPLYEQYF. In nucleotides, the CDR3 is TGTGCCGGCAGCCTGGGACGCCTGCCCCTCTACGAGCAGTACTTC.

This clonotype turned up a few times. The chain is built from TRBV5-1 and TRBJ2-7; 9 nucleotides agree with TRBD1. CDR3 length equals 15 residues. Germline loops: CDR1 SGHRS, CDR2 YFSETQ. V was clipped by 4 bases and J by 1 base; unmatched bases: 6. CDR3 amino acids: CASSQDRGMSYEQYF. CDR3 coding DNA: TGCGCCAGCAGCCAAGACAGGGGGATGTCCTACGAGCAGTACTTC.

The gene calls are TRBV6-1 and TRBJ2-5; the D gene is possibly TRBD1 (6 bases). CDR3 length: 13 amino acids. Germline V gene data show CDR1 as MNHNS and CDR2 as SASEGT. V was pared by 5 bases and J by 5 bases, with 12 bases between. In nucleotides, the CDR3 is TGTGCCAGCAGTCATACAGGGCGGGAGACCCAGTACTTC. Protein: CASSHTGRETQYF.

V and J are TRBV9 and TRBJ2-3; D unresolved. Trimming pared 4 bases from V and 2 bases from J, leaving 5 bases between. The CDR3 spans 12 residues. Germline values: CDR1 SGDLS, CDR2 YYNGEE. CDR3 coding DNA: TGTGCCAGCAGCACCACCACAGATACGCAGTATTTT. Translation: CASSTTTDTQYF.

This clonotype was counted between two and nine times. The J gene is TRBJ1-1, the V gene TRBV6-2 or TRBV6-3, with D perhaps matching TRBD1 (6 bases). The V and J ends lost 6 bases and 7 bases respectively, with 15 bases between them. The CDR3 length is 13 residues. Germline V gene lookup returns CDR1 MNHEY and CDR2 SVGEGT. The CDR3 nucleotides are TGTGCCAGCAGACTCACAGGGACAAATGAAGCTTTCTTT. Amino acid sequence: CASRLTGTNEAFF.

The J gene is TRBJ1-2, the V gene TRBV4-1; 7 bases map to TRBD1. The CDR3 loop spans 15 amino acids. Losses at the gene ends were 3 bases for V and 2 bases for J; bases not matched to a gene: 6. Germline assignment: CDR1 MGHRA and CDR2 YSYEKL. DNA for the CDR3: TGCGCCAGCAGCCAGGCAGGGGGAAACAACTATGGCTACACCTTC. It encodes CASSQAGGNNYGYTF.

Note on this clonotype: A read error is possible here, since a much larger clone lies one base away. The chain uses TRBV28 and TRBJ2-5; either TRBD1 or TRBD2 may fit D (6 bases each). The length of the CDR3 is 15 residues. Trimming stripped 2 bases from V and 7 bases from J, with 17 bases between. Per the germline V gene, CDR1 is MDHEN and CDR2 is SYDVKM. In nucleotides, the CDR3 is TGTGCCAGCAGTTTACCCCAGGGGACGGGAGCGACCCAGTACTTC. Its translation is CASSLPQGTGATQYF.

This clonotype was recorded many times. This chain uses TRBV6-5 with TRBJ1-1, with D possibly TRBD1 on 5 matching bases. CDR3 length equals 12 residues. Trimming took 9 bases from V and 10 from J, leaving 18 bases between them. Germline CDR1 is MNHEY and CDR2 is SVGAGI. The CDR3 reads CASRNSGTSAFF. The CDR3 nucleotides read TGTGCCAGTCGGAACTCCGGGACGTCAGCTTTCTTT.

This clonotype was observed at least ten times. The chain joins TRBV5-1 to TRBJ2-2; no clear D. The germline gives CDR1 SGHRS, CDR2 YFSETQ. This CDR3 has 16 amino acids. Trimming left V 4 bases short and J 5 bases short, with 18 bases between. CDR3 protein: CASSPGLNFVTGELFF. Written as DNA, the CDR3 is TGCGCCAGCAGCCCCGGGCTTAATTTTGTGACCGGGGAGCTGTTTTTT. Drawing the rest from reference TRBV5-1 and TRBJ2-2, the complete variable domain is KAGVTQTPRYLIKTRGQQVTLSCSPISGHRSVSWYQQTPGQGLQFLFEYFSETQRNKGNFPGRFSGRQFSNSRSEMNVSTLELGDSALYLCASSPGLNFVTGELFFGEGSRLTVL.

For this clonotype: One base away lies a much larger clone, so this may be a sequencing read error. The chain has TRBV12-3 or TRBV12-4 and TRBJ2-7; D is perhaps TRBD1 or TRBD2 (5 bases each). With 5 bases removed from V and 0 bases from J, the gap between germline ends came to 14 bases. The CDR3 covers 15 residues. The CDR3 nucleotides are TGTGCCAGCAGTCCCCGGGGCTGGTACTCCTACGAGCAGTACTTC. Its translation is CASSPRGWYSYEQYF.

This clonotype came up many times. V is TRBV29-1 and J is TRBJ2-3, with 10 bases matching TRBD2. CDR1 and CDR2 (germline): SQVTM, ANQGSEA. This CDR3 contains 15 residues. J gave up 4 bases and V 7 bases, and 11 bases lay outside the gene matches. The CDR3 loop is CSARGASGSPDTQYF. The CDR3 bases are TGCAGCGCCCGAGGGGCTAGCGGGAGCCCAGATACGCAGTATTTT.

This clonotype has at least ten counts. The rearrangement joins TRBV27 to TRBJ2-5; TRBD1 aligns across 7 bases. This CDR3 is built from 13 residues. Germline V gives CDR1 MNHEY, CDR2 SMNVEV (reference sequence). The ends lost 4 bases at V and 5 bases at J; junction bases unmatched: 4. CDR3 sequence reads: CASSSGGWETQYF. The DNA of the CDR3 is TGTGCCAGCAGTTCAGGGGGTTGGGAGACCCAGTACTTC.

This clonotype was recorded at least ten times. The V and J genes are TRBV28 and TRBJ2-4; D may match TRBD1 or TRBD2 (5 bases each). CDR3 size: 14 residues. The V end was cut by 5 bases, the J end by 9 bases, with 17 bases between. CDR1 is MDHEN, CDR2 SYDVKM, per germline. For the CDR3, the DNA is TGTGCCAGCAGTCAAAACCGGGACCCCACCATTCAGTACTTC. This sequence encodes CASSQNRDPTIQYF.

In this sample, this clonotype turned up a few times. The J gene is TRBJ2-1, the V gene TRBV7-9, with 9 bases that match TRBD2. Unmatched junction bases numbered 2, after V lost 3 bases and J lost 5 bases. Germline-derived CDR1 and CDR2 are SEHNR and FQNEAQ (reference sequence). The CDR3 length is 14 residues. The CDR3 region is CASSLGLAHNEQFF. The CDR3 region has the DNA TGTGCCAGCAGCTTGGGACTAGCCCACAATGAGCAGTTCTTC. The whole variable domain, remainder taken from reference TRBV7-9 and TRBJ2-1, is DTGVSQNPRHKITKRGQNVTFRCDPISEHNRLYWYRQTLGQGPEFLTYFQNEAQLEKSRLLSDRFSAERPKGSFSTLEIQRTEQGDSAMYLCASSLGLAHNEQFFGPGTRLTVL.

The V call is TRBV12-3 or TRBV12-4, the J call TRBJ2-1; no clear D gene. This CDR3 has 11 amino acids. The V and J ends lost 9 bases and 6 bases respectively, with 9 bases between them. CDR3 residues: CASSRINEQFF. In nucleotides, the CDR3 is TGTGCCAGTTCCAGGATCAATGAGCAGTTCTTC.

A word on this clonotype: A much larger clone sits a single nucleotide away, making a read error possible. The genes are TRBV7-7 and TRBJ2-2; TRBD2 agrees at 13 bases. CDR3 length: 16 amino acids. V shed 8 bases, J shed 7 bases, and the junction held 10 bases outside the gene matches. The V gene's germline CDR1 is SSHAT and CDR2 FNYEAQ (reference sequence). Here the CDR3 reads CASGSRGTSGIGELFF. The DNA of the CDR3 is TGTGCCAGCGGCTCCAGGGGGACTAGCGGGATCGGGGAGCTGTTTTTT. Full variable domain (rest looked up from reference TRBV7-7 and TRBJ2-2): GAGVSQSPRYKVTKRGQDVTLRCDPISSHATLYWYQQALGQGPEFLTYFNYEAQPDKSGLPSDRFSAERPEGSISTLTIQRTEQRDSAMYRCASGSRGTSGIGELFFGEGSRLTVL.

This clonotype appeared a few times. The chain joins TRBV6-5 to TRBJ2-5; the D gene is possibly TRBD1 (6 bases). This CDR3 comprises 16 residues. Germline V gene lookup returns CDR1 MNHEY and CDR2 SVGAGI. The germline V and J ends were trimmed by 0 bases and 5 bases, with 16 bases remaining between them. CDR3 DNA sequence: TGTGCCAGCAGTTACTCGAGCACAGGGAGATTGGAGACCCAGTACTTC. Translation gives CASSYSSTGRLETQYF.

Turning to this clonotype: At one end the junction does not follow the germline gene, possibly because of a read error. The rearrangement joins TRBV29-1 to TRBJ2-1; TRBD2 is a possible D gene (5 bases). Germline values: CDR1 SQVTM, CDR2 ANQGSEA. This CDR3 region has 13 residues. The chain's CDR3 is CSAGGQSYKEQCF. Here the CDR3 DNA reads TGCAGCGCGGGCGGGCAGTCCTACAAGGAGCAGTGCTTC.

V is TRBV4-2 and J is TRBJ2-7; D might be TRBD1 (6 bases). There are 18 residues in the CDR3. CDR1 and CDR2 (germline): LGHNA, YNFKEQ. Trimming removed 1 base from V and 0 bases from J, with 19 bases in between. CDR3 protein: CASSQVVMGAGDSYEQYF. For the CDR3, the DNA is TGTGCCAGCAGCCAAGTGGTTATGGGGGCAGGGGACTCCTACGAGCAGTACTTC.

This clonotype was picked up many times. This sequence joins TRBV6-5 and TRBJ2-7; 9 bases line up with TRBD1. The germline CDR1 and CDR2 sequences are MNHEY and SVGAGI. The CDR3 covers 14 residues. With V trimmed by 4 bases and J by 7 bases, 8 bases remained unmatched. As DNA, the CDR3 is TGTGCCAGCAGTTTTACAGGGGGCGCGGGTGAGCAGTACTTC. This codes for CASSFTGGAGEQYF.

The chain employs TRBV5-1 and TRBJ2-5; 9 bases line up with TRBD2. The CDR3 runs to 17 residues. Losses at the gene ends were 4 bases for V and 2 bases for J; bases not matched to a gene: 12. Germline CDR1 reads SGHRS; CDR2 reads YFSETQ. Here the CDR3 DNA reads TGCGCCAGCAGCCCGCGGGTGGCTAGCGGGAAACAAGAGACCCAGTACTTC. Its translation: CASSPRVASGKQETQYF.

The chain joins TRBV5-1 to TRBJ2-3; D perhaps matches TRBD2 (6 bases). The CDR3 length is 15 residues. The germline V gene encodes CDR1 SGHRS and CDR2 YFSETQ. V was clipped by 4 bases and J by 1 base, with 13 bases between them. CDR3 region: CASSPGTQRTDTQYF. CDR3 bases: TGCGCCAGCAGCCCTGGGACTCAACGCACAGATACGCAGTATTTT.

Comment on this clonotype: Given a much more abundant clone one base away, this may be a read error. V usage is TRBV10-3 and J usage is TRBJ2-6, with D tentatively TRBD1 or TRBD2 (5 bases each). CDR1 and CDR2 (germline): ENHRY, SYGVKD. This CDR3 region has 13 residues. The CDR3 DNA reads TGTGCCATCGGGAAGCCCGGGGCCAACGTCCTGATTTTC. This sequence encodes CAIGKPGANVLIF.

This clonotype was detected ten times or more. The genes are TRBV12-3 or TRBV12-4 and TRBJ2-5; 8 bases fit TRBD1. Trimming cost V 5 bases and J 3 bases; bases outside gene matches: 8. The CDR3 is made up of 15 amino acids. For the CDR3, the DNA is TGTGCCAGCAGTGGAGCCGGACAGGGCGAAGAGACCCAGTACTTC. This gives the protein CASSGAGQGEETQYF.